Each of the 20 T cell receptor beta chains below was sequenced from the same sample in a study of shared clonotypes between healthy human individuals. The protocol was immunoSEQ multiplex PCR, while the TCRdb copy is restricted to in-frame clones and leaves out a portion. Here the sample spans 490,000 or so clones, 76% being singletons. Sample: PBMCs. The receptor source for this set is a woman aged 40 to 50 in good health. Some clones in this sample may be carry-over from other donors' samples.

The DNA for the CDR3 is TGTGCCACCAGCAGAGACAGGGTAAATTCCTACGAGCAGTACTTC. Protein: CATSRDRVNSYEQYF. J is TRBJ2-7 and V is TRBV15, with D maybe TRBD1 (5 bases). V gave up 0 bases and J gave up 1 base, with 10 bases separating them. Germline assignment: CDR1 LNHNV and CDR2 YYDKDF (reference sequence). The CDR3 runs to 15 residues.

The chain joins TRBV7-9 to TRBJ1-2, with D uncertain. Trimming pared 1 base from V and 0 bases from J, leaving 6 bases between. CDR1 and CDR2 from the germline V gene are SEHNR and FQNEAQ (reference sequence). The CDR3 loop spans 14 amino acids. CDR3 sequence reads: CASSLVSANYGYTF. The DNA for the CDR3 is TGTGCCAGCAGCTTAGTGTCAGCTAACTATGGCTACACCTTC.

The chain has TRBV5-6 and TRBJ2-1, with 9 bases aligning to TRBD1. The CDR3 consists of 14 residues. Unmatched junction bases numbered 2, after V lost 3 bases and J lost 4 bases. Germline V CDR1 and CDR2: SGHDT, YYEEEE. CDR3 amino acids: CASSSGQGYNEQFF. As DNA, the CDR3 is TGTGCCAGCAGCTCGGGACAGGGTTACAATGAGCAGTTCTTC. Complete variable domain (other parts from reference TRBV5-6 and TRBJ2-1): DAGVTQSPTHLIKTRGQQVTLRCSPKSGHDTVSWYQQALGQGPQFIFQYYEEEERQRGNFPDRFSGHQFPNYSSELNVNALLLGDSALYLCASSSGQGYNEQFFGPGTRLTVL.

The chain is built from TRBV4-1 and TRBJ1-1; TRBD1 matches 10 bases. This CDR3 has 16 amino acids. CDR1 and CDR2 from the germline V gene are MGHRA and YSYEKL. The trim removed 4 bases at V and 5 bases at J, leaving 10 bases unmatched. The CDR3 protein is CASSRSRDRGFTEAFF. The DNA of the CDR3 is TGCGCCAGCAGCCGCTCCCGGGACAGGGGCTTTACTGAAGCTTTCTTT.

This clone was observed once. The chain employs TRBV27 and TRBJ2-2; 9 nucleotides line up with TRBD1. The trim removed 6 bases at V and 7 bases at J, leaving 6 bases unmatched. The CDR3 totals 14 residues. CDR1 MNHEY and CDR2 SMNVEV come from the germline V gene (reference sequence). CDR3 sequence (DNA): TGTGCCAGCAGGGGGGACAGGGCAAACGGGGAGCTGTTTTTT. It translates to CASRGDRANGELFF.

This clone showed up just a few times. A read error may explain this, as a much larger clone is one base away. The chain has TRBV5-4 and TRBJ2-5; tentative D call: TRBD2 (6 bases). With 4 bases removed from V and 5 bases from J, the gap between germline ends came to 18 bases. The CDR3 has 15 amino acids. Germline V gene sequence: CDR1 SGHNT, CDR2 YYREEE (reference sequence). The CDR3 DNA follows: TGTGCCAGCAGCCCGGGGGTAGCGGAGGGGGAGACCCAGTACTTC. It yields the protein CASSPGVAEGETQYF.

V gene TRBV28 combines with J gene TRBJ2-3; 9 bases are shared with TRBD2. Germline CDR1 MDHEN, CDR2 SYDVKM. Unmatched junction bases numbered 11, after V lost 8 bases and J lost 5 bases. CDR3 length equals 15 residues. CDR3 amino acids: CASRLGGRDRDTQYF. CDR3 nucleotide sequence: TGTGCCAGCCGCTTGGGCGGGAGGGATAGAGATACGCAGTATTTT. The whole variable domain, remainder taken from reference TRBV28 and TRBJ2-3, is DVKVTQSSRYLVKRTGEKVFLECVQDMDHENMFWYRQDPGLGLRLIYFSYDVKMKEKGDIPEGYSVSREKKERFSLILESASTNQTSMYLCASRLGGRDRDTQYFGPGTRLTVL.

The chain joins TRBV11-2 to TRBJ2-7; the D is unclear. This CDR3 region has 15 residues. Germline CDR1 and CDR2: SGHAT and FQNNGV. Trimming removed 2 bases at V and 2 bases at J, with 13 bases between. This chain's CDR3 is CASSLRILNTYEQYF. CDR3 DNA sequence: TGTGCCAGCAGCTTACGAATTCTCAACACCTACGAGCAGTACTTC.

As for this clone: Other DNA sequences of this sample code for an identical CDR3. The chain carries TRBV6-5 and TRBJ2-1; TRBD1 might be the D (6 bases). The germline gives CDR1 MNHEY, CDR2 SVGAGI. Trimming removed 6 bases from V and 4 bases from J, with 16 bases in between. The CDR3 is 15 amino acids. CDR3 sequence (DNA): TGTGCCAGCAGGTCCGGGACACGGAGTTACAATGAGCAGTTCTTC. It yields the protein CASRSGTRSYNEQFF.

The chain employs TRBV11-2 and TRBJ2-3, with D possibly being TRBD1 (5 bases). The CDR3 spans 15 residues. Germline V lookup: CDR1 SGHAT, CDR2 FQNNGV. V was cut by 2 bases and J by 1 base, with 10 bases left in between. The CDR3 here is CASSLQGFGTDTQYF. CDR3 bases: TGTGCCAGCAGCTTACAGGGATTTGGCACAGATACGCAGTATTTT.

The chain employs TRBV6-5 and TRBJ1-4; 7 bases align to TRBD1. V was pared by 6 bases and J by 7 bases, with 8 bases of the junction left unmatched. CDR1 and CDR2 (germline): MNHEY, SVGAGI. This CDR3 is built from 14 residues. This CDR3 is CASSRGGAGEKLFF. The CDR3 DNA reads as TGTGCCAGCAGCAGGGGGGGTGCGGGTGAAAAACTGTTTTTT.

In this sample, this clone turned up a few times. V usage is TRBV21-1 and J usage is TRBJ2-7; no DNA check was done on the table's D call, TRBD1. TRBV21-1 is shown as a pseudogene. There are 14 residues in the CDR3. CDR3 region: CASSRDRGTYEQYF. The DNA for the CDR3 is TGTGCCAGCAGCCGGGACAGGGGTACCTACGAGCAGTACTTC.

This chain links TRBV9 with TRBJ2-3, with 7 bases fitting TRBD2. The CDR3 is 15 residues long. Germline V lookup: CDR1 SGDLS, CDR2 YYNGEE. The trim removed 2 bases at V and 6 bases at J, leaving 9 bases unmatched. The CDR3 region has the DNA TGTGCCAGCAGCGTCTCCGGGAGGACCACCGATACGCAGTATTTT. As protein: CASSVSGRTTDTQYF. The variable domain in full, with the rest retrieved from reference TRBV9 and TRBJ2-3, is DSGVTQTPKHLITATGQRVTLRCSPRSGDLSVYWYQQSLDQGLQFLIQYYNGEERAKGNILERFSAQQFPDLHSELNLSSLELGDSALYFCASSVSGRTTDTQYFGPGTRLTVL.

This sequence joins TRBV30 and TRBJ1-4; 9 bases agree with TRBD1. The V and J ends lost 1 base and 4 bases, in that order; junction bases with no gene match: 10. The CDR3 runs to 17 residues. Germline values: CDR1 GTSNPN, CDR2 SVGIG (reference sequence). DNA for the CDR3: TGTGCCTGGAGTGATCTCCCGGGACAGGGAGGTAATGAAAAACTGTTTTTT. Translated: CAWSDLPGQGGNEKLFF. Together with reference TRBV30 and TRBJ1-4, the CDR3 gives the full variable domain: SQTIHQWPATLVQPVGSPLSLECTVEGTSNPNLYWYRQAAGRGLQLLFYSVGIGQISSEVPQNLSASRPQDRQFILSSKKLLLSDSGFYLCAWSDLPGQGGNEKLFFGSGTQLSVL.

This clone is a singleton in its sample. A much larger clone lies a single base off, so this may be a read error. The chain is built from TRBV11-2 and TRBJ2-7; 9 bases align to TRBD1. The germline gives CDR1 SGHAT, CDR2 FQNNGV. The V segment lost 5 bases and the J segment 3 bases; nucleotides outside the gene matches: 2. CDR3 size: 13 residues. CDR3 coding DNA: TGTGCCAGCAGCCCGGGACAGGGCTACGAGCAGTACTTC. Protein: CASSPGQGYEQYF.

The chain has TRBV9 and TRBJ1-5; D not resolved. Germline assignment: CDR1 SGDLS and CDR2 YYNGEE. V gave up 3 bases and J gave up 0 bases, with 4 bases separating them. The CDR3 is 13 amino acids. Here the CDR3 reads CASSATSNQPQHF. Written as DNA, the CDR3 is TGTGCCAGCAGCGCCACTAGCAATCAGCCCCAGCATTTT.

The rearrangement uses TRBV11-3 and TRBJ2-1, with 7 nucleotides matching TRBD2. The CDR3 runs 13 residues. Germline assignment: CDR1 SGHNT and CDR2 YENEEA. Unmatched junction bases numbered 5, after V lost 5 bases and J lost 7 bases. CDR3 nucleotides: TGTGCCAGCAGCGGGGGACTAACGAATGAGCAGTTCTTC. Translation gives CASSGGLTNEQFF. Full variable domain (rest looked up from reference TRBV11-3 and TRBJ2-1): EAGVVQSPRYKIIEKKQPVAFWCNPISGHNTLYWYLQNLGQGPELLIRYENEEAVDDSQLPKDRFSAERLKGVDSTLKIQPAELGDSAVYLCASSGGLTNEQFFGPGTRLTVL.

The genes are TRBV18 and TRBJ1-5, with D tentatively TRBD1 (6 bases). This CDR3 has 14 residues. Trimming cost V 3 bases and J 3 bases, with 9 bases left between them. Per germline, CDR1 KGHSH and CDR2 LQKENI. As DNA, the CDR3 is TGTGCCAGCTCACCCGGACAGAACAATCAGCCCCAGCATTTT. Translating gives CASSPGQNNQPQHF.

The chain uses TRBV5-6 and TRBJ1-4; D gene uncertain. Germline CDR1 and CDR2: SGHDT and YYEEEE. V was cut by 2 bases and J by 7 bases, with 9 bases left in between. The CDR3 length is 13 residues. This chain's CDR3 is CASSLFRGEKLFF. The CDR3 nucleotides read TGTGCCAGCAGCTTATTTCGAGGTGAAAAACTGTTTTTT.

The V gene is TRBV5-6, the J gene TRBJ2-1; D remains ambiguous. This CDR3 comprises 14 residues. Germline V gene lookup returns CDR1 SGHDT and CDR2 YYEEEE. Trimming pared 4 bases from V and 5 bases from J, leaving 13 bases between. CDR3 sequence: CASSEWWKNNEQFF. CDR3 bases: TGTGCCAGCAGCGAGTGGTGGAAAAACAATGAGCAGTTCTTC.